The TCR beta chain described here comes from a study of blood T cell repertoires in COVID-19. Background on the study: Donors in the United States, Italy and Spain gave samples during acute or convalescent COVID-19. In each case, the material was cDNA or gDNA derived from T cells, B-cell-depleted T cells, or PBMCs.

In the authors' workflow: The assay estimated nucleated cells by amplifying reference gene primers. Produced via immunoSEQ multiplex PCR; TCRdb's table is partial and in-frame only. V, J and clone size were drawn from that table, and D and trimming were deduced from the DNA. The sample holds under 300,000 clones; about 82% are singletons and the top ten take around 6.8%. The CDR3 extends over 15 amino acids. CDR1 and CDR2 (germline): MNHNY, SVGAGI (reference sequence). V gave up 1 base and J gave up 3 bases; unmatched junction bases: 4. The V call is TRBV6-6, the J call TRBJ2-7, with 9 bases aligning to TRBD1. The sequencing sample was made of peripheral blood. This sequence was found in a woman aged 60-75 years with active or convalescent COVID-19. CDR3 DNA sequence: TGTGCCAGCAGTTACTTGGGGACAGGGAACTACGAGCAGTACTTC. Its translation is CASSYLGTGNYEQYF.